Sequencing of this TCR beta chain was carried out in a study of blood T cell repertoires in COVID-19. On the study more broadly: Material from acute and convalescent COVID-19 was sourced from the United States, Italy and Spain. T cells, B-cell-depleted T cells, or PBMCs provided the cDNA or gDNA that served as material.

In the authors' methods: Amplification of reference gene primers provided the estimated nucleated cell counts. Profiled with immunoSEQ multiplex PCR; TCRdb holds only in-frame clones, not every one. V, J and clone size reflect that table, while D and trimming were determined from the DNA. The sample carries about 220,000 clones, about four fifths recorded once. The CDR3 sequence is 14 residues long. With 1 base clipped from V and 5 bases from J, the junction kept 5 bases outside the gene matches. Germline V gene sequence: CDR1 SEHNR, CDR2 FQNEAQ (reference sequence). What was sequenced was peripheral blood. The rearrangement uses TRBV7-9 and TRBJ2-7; 7 bases align to TRBD1. This clonotype was obtained from a woman aged 40 to 55 with active or convalescent COVID-19. The CDR3 is CASSLGQGRHEQYF. The CDR3 coding sequence is TGTGCCAGCAGCTTAGGACAGGGTAGACACGAGCAGTACTTC.